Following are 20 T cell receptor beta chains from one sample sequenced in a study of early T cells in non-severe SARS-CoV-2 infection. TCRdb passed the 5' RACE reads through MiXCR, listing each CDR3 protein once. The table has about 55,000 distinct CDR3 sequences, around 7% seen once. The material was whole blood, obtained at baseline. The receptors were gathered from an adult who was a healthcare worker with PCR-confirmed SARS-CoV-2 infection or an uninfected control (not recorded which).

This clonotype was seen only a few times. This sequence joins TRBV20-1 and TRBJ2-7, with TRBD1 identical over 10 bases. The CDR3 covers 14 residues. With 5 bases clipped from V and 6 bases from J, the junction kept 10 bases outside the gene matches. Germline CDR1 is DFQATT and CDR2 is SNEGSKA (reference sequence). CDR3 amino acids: CSARRDRGSGEQYF. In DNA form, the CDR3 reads TGCAGTGCTCGTCGGGACAGGGGATCCGGCGAGCAGTACTTC.

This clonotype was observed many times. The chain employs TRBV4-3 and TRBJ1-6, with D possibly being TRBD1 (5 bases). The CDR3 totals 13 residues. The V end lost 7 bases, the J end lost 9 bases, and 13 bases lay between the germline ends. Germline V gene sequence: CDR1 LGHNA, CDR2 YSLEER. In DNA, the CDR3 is TGCGCCAGCACCAAAGACGGGACTTCACCCCTCCACTTT. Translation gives CASTKDGTSPLHF.

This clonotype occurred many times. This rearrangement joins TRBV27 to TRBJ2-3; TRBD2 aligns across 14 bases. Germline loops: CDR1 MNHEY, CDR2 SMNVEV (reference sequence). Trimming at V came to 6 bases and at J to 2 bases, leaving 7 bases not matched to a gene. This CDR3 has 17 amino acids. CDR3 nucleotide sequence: TGTGCCAGCAGCCGGACTAGCGGGGGGCTCATCACAGATACGCAGTATTTT. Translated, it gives CASSRTSGGLITDTQYF.

The CDR3 nucleotides read TGTGCCAGCACCGGGTCTGCTGGGGCTTTCTTT. The encoded protein is CASTGSAGAFF. The chain is built from TRBV2 and TRBJ1-1; D gene unclear. This CDR3 contains 11 residues. Germline CDR1 is SNHLY and CDR2 is FYNNEI. Trimming cost V 7 bases and J 11 bases, with 14 bases left between them.

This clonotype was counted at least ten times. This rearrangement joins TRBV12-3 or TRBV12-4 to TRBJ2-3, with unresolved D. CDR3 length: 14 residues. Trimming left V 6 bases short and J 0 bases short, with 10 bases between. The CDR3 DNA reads TGTGCCAGCAGCAGAGACTCTAGCACAGATACGCAGTATTTT. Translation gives CASSRDSSTDTQYF.

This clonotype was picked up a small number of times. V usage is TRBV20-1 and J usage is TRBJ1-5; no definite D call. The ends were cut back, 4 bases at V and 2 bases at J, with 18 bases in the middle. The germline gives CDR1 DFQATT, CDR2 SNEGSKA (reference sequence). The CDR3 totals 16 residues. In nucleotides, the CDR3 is TGCAGTGCTACCGTTTTGCGGCAGGATGGCAATCAGCCCCAGCATTTT. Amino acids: CSATVLRQDGNQPQHF.

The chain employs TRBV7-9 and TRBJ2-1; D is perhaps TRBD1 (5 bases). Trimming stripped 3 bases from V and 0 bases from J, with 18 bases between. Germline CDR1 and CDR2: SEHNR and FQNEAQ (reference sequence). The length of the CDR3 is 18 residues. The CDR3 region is CASSFELAQGSSYNEQFF. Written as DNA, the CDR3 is TGTGCCAGCAGCTTCGAACTTGCCCAGGGAAGCTCCTACAATGAGCAGTTCTTC.

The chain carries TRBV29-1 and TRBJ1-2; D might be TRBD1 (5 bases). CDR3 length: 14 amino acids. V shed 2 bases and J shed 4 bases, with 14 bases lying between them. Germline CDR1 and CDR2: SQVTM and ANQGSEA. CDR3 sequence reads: CSVEPSGPFYGYTF. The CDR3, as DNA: TGCAGCGTTGAACCCTCGGGACCGTTCTATGGCTACACCTTC.

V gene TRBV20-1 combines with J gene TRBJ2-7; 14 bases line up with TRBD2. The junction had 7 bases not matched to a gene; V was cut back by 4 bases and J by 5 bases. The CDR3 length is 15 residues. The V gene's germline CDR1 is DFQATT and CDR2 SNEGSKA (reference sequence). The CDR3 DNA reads TGCAGTGCTAAAGGGACTAGCGGGGGTAACGACGAGCAGTACTTC. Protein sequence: CSAKGTSGGNDEQYF.

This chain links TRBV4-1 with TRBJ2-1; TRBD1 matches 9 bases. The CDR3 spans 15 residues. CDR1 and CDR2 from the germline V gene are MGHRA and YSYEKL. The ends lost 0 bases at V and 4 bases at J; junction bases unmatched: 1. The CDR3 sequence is CASSQEGTGYNEQFF. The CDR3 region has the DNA TGCGCCAGCAGCCAAGAGGGGACAGGGTACAATGAGCAGTTCTTC.

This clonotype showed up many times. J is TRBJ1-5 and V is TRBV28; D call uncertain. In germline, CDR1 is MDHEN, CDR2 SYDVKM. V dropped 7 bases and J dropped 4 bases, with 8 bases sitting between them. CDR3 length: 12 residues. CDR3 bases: TGTGCCAGCACCCGCCCGAATCAGCCCCAGCATTTT. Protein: CASTRPNQPQHF.

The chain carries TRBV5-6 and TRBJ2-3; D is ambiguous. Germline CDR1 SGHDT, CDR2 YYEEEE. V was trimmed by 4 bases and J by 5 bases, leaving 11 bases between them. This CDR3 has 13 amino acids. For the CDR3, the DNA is TGTGCCAGCAGCAGACTCGATGGAGATACGCAGTATTTT. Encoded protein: CASSRLDGDTQYF.

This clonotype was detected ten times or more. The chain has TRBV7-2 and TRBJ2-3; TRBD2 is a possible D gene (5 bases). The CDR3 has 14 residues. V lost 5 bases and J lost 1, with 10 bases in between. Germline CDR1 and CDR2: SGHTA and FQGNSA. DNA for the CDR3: TGTGCCAGCAGCCCGCTAGCAGGCACAGATACGCAGTATTTT. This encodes CASSPLAGTDTQYF.

The CDR3 bases are TGTGCCAGCATATGGACAGGGGGCGGCGAGCAGTACTTC. Protein product: CASIWTGGGEQYF. The chain is built from TRBV6-2 or TRBV6-3 and TRBJ2-7, with TRBD1 matching over 11 bases. The CDR3 runs to 13 residues. Germline CDR1 is MNHEY and CDR2 is SVGEGT. J lost 6 bases, V lost 7 bases, and 5 bases had no gene match.

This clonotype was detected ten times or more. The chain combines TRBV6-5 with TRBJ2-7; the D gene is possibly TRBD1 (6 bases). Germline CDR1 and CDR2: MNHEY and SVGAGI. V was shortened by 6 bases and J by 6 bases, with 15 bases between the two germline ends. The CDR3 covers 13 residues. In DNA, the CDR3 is TGTGCCAGCAGCAGGGGACGAGCCGGCGAGCAGTACTTC. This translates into CASSRGRAGEQYF.

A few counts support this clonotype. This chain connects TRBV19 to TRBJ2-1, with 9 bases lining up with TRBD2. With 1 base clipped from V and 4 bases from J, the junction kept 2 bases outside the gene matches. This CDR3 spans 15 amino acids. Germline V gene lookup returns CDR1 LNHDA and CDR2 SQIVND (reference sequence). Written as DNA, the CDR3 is TGTGCCAGTAGTATAGCTAGCGGGACTTACAATGAGCAGTTCTTC. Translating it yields CASSIASGTYNEQFF.

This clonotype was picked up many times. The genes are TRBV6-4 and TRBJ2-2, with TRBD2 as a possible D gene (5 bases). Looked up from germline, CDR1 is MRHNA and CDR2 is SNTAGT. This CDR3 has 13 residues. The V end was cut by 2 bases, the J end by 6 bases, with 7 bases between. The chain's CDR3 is CASSDGAAGELFF. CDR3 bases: TGTGCCAGCAGTGACGGAGCGGCCGGGGAGCTGTTTTTT.

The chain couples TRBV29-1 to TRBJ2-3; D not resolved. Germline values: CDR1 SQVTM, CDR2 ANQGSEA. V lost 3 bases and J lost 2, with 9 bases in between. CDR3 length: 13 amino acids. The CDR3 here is CSVEAGPTDTQYF. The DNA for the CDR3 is TGCAGCGTTGAGGCCGGACCCACAGATACGCAGTATTTT.

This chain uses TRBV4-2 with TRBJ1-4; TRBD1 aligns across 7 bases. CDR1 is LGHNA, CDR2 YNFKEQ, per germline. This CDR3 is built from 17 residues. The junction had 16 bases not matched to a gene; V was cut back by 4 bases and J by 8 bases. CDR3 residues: CASSPEGPLGGVEKLFF. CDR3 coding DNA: TGTGCCAGCAGCCCCGAGGGACCGTTAGGGGGCGTCGAAAAACTGTTTTTT.

The CDR3 DNA is TGCAGTGCTCCGGGGGGCCAGACCTACAATGAGCAGTTCTTC. It encodes CSAPGGQTYNEQFF. The rearrangement links TRBV20-1 to TRBJ2-1; D is possibly TRBD2 (7 bases). From germline, CDR1 is DFQATT and CDR2 SNEGSKA (reference sequence). This CDR3 is built from 14 residues. V lost 5 bases to trimming and J lost 2 bases, with 13 bases between them.